Below, 15 T cell receptor beta chains from the same sample are listed, as sequenced in a study of blood T cell repertoires in COVID-19. Clones were read by immunoSEQ multiplex PCR, and TCRdb kept only the in-frame ones, dropping some. This table holds about 220,000 clones, approximately 83% found once. The sequenced sample was peripheral blood. These receptors were obtained from a woman aged 25 to 39 who had recovered from COVID-19.

The gene calls are TRBV19 and TRBJ1-1, with 7 positions matching TRBD1. This CDR3 is 14 amino acids long. The germline gives CDR1 LNHDA, CDR2 SQIVND (reference sequence). Germline trimming cut 6 bases from V and 5 bases from J; bases unmatched to any gene: 9. The CDR3 region has the DNA TGTGCCAGTAGCGAGAAGGGGGCTTTTACTGAAGCTTTCTTT. Amino acid sequence: CASSEKGAFTEAFF.

The chain couples TRBV24-1 to TRBJ1-1; D perhaps matches TRBD1 (5 bases). This CDR3 is 14 amino acids long. The V gene lost 7 bases and the J gene lost 0 bases, with 11 bases spanning the gap. Looked up from germline, CDR1 is KGHDR and CDR2 is SFDVKD. This CDR3 is CATSLGGMNTEAFF. CDR3 DNA sequence: TGTGCCACCAGCCTGGGGGGAATGAACACTGAAGCTTTCTTT.

The table lists this clone with a few counts. The chain is built from TRBV19 and TRBJ2-1; 9 bases map to TRBD2. Germline CDR1 and CDR2: LNHDA and SQIVND (reference sequence). V dropped 9 bases and J dropped 2; count of bases not matched to a gene: 2. The CDR3 is 13 residues long. CDR3 DNA: TGTGCCAGCAGACTAGCGGCCTACAATGAGCAGTTCTTC. Protein: CASRLAAYNEQFF.

This sequence joins TRBV13 and TRBJ2-1, with 7 bases matching TRBD2. V shed 5 bases and J 4 bases; nucleotides not matched to a gene: 11. The CDR3 runs 16 residues. In germline, CDR1 is PRHDT, CDR2 FYEKMQ (reference sequence). The CDR3 DNA sequence: TGTGCCAGCAGCCCGACTACTAGCGATTTTTACAATGAGCAGTTCTTC. It specifies CASSPTTSDFYNEQFF.

J is TRBJ2-1 and V is TRBV10-2; TRBD2 might be the D (5 bases). This CDR3 contains 14 residues. Germline CDR1 is WSHSY and CDR2 is SAAADI. V lost 3 bases to trimming and J lost 2 bases, with 8 bases between them. The CDR3 spells CASSDAGTYNEQFF. CDR3 sequence (DNA): TGCGCCAGCAGTGACGCGGGTACCTACAATGAGCAGTTCTTC.

The chain has TRBV28 and TRBJ1-5; D is ambiguous. The CDR3 has 15 amino acids. V was trimmed by 3 bases and J by 2 bases, leaving 11 bases between them. Germline lookup yields CDR1 MDHEN and CDR2 SYDVKM. DNA for the CDR3: TGTGCCAGCAGTTTCCCGGCCGGGGGCAATCAGCCCCAGCATTTT. It codes for CASSFPAGGNQPQHF.

The rearrangement links TRBV13 to TRBJ2-1, with 7 positions matching TRBD2. V was pared by 5 bases and J by 6 bases, with 10 bases of the junction left unmatched. Germline loops: CDR1 PRHDT, CDR2 FYEKMQ (reference sequence). CDR3 size: 15 residues. CDR3 nucleotide sequence: TGTGCCAGCAGCGCGACACGGACTAGGGGCAATGAGCAGTTCTTC. Encoded protein: CASSATRTRGNEQFF.

The V and J genes are TRBV21-1 and TRBJ1-4; TRBD1, the table's D call, was not compared with the DNA. TRBV21-1 is a pseudogene segment. The CDR3 has 19 residues. The CDR3 sequence: CARPPPRELKPGANEKLFF. The CDR3 bases are TGTGCCAGACCGCCACCCCGAGAATTAAAACCAGGGGCTAATGAAAAACTGTTTTTT.

This chain links TRBV28 with TRBJ1-1; possibly TRBD1 for D (6 bases). Germline CDR1 reads MDHEN; CDR2 reads SYDVKM. Trimming cost V 2 bases and J 0 bases, with 7 bases left between them. CDR3 length: 14 amino acids. The CDR3 DNA reads TGTGCCAGCAGTTTAGACAGGATGAACACTGAAGCTTTCTTT. Its protein is CASSLDRMNTEAFF.

The chain uses TRBV4-2 and TRBJ2-1; the D gene is possibly TRBD1 (5 bases). The CDR3 is 16 amino acids. Trimming removed 0 bases from V and 1 base from J, with 10 bases in between. Germline CDR1 is LGHNA and CDR2 is YNFKEQ. The CDR3 loop reads CASSQDNQGSYNEQFF. Here the CDR3 DNA reads TGTGCCAGCAGCCAAGATAATCAGGGTTCCTACAATGAGCAGTTCTTC.

The CDR3 DNA reads as TGCGCCAGCAGCTTGGGCCTTCACTCGAGCTACGAGCAGTACTTC. Protein sequence: CASSLGLHSSYEQYF. The chain recombines TRBV5-1 with TRBJ2-7; D gene unclear. The CDR3 spans 15 residues. The germline V gene encodes CDR1 SGHRS and CDR2 YFSETQ. Trimming took off 0 bases at V and 3 bases at J, with 13 bases between the two ends.

The DNA for the CDR3 is TGTGCCAGTCGAACAGGGGGCGGTGAAAAACTGTTTTTT. Residues: CASRTGGGEKLFF. The rearrangement uses TRBV18 and TRBJ1-4; 9 bases are a match to TRBD1. V lost 9 bases, J lost 7 bases, and 6 bases stayed unmatched. Germline V CDR1 and CDR2: KGHSH, LQKENI. The CDR3 contains 13 residues.

J is TRBJ2-3 and V is TRBV24-1; the D gene is possibly TRBD2 (7 bases). Germline loops: CDR1 KGHDR, CDR2 SFDVKD. The V end lost 10 bases, the J end lost 2 bases, and 15 bases lay between the germline ends. CDR3 length equals 14 residues. The CDR3 sequence is CATWGGQLTDTQYF. The CDR3 region has the DNA TGTGCCACTTGGGGGGGCCAGCTCACAGATACGCAGTATTTT.

The sample holds a few counts of this clone. The chain has TRBV11-2 and TRBJ2-5; D possibly corresponds to TRBD2 (6 bases). The V gene's germline CDR1 is SGHAT and CDR2 FQNNGV. V lost 5 bases to trimming and J lost 5 bases, with 9 bases between them. The CDR3 totals 12 residues. The CDR3 sequence: CASSQAGETQYF. As DNA, the CDR3 is TGTGCCAGCAGCCAAGCGGGTGAGACCCAGTACTTC.

The chain links TRBV9 to TRBJ1-2, with TRBD1 identical over 7 bases. This CDR3 contains 12 residues. Germline loops: CDR1 SGDLS, CDR2 YYNGEE. V lost 3 bases and J lost 4; bases outside the gene matches: 0. The CDR3 reads CASSGQGYGYTF. The CDR3, as DNA: TGTGCCAGCAGCGGACAGGGCTATGGCTACACCTTC.